A selection of T cell receptor beta chains follows, all from one sample in a study of T cell responses to AZD1222 COVID-19 vaccine. Sequenced by immunoSEQ multiplex PCR; TCRdb stores in-frame clones only, minus some. Of about 110,000 clones in the sample, about 90% were seen once. Sequences were derived from peripheral blood, sampled 28 days after the second AZD1222 dose. These receptors all stem from an adult who received the AZD1222 COVID-19 vaccine. Each CDR3 is given with its conserved first and last residue. A D gene is named only where the DNA matches it firmly. A clone size is listed for some rows: how often the clone was seen (once, few, many), or a class if it is expanded.

d_call j_call clone_size v_call cdr3_aa cdr3_nt
. TRBJ2-5 . TRBV29-1 CSVGEETQYF TGCAGCGTTGGAGAAGAGACCCAGTACTTC
TRBD1 TRBJ2-2 . TRBV6-4 CASTQGAPNTGELFF TGTGCCAGCACCCAGGGGGCTCCGAACACCGGGGAGCTGTTTTTT
TRBD1 TRBJ2-2 . TRBV7-3 CASSRQGKSAGELFF TGTGCCAGCAGCCGACAGGGGAAATCGGCCGGGGAGCTGTTTTTT
TRBD2 TRBJ2-3 . TRBV10-1 CASSVASGVSTDTQYF TGCGCCAGCAGTGTAGCTAGCGGGGTGAGCACAGATACGCAGTATTTT
. TRBJ1-1 once TRBV18 CASSPGNEAFF TGTGCCAGCTCACCAGGGAATGAAGCTTTCTTT
. TRBJ1-3 . TRBV4-2 CASSQDDPRAAGNTIYF TGTGCCAGCAGCCAAGATGACCCCAGGGCCGCTGGAAACACCATATATTTT
TRBD2 TRBJ2-1 . TRBV9 CASSVTAGTSRYNEQFF TGTGCCAGCAGCGTCACCGCCGGGACTAGCCGATACAATGAGCAGTTCTTC
. TRBJ2-1 . TRBV6-5 CASSYSHIPGEQFF TGTGCCAGCAGTTACTCCCATATTCCTGGTGAGCAGTTCTTC
. TRBJ2-7 . TRBV29-1 CSVGPSSFYEQYF TGCAGCGTGGGGCCTAGCTCCTTCTACGAGCAGTACTTC
. TRBJ1-1 . TRBV5-1 CASSLTLQNTEAFF TGCGCCAGCAGCTTGACGCTGCAGAACACTGAAGCTTTCTTT
. TRBJ2-7 . TRBV19 CASSTRAGVSYEQYF TGTGCCAGTAGTACCCGGGCAGGAGTCTCCTACGAGCAGTACTTC
TRBD1 TRBJ1-5 . TRBV2 CASSELGQGALGPQHF TGTGCCAGCAGCGAGCTAGGACAGGGGGCTTTGGGGCCCCAGCATTTT
. TRBJ1-1 many TRBV5-1 CASRLLNTEAFF TGCGCCAGCAGACTTTTGAACACTGAAGCTTTCTTT
. TRBJ1-5 . TRBV12-3/TRBV12-4 CASSLTDQPQHF TGTGCCAGCAGTCTAACGGATCAGCCCCAGCATTTT
. TRBJ1-1 . TRBV5-4 CASRVSMNTEAFF TGTGCCAGCCGGGTTTCTATGAACACTGAAGCTTTCTTT
. TRBJ1-2 . TRBV12-3/TRBV12-4 CASSRGADYGYTF TGTGCCAGCAGTCGCGGGGCAGATTATGGCTACACCTTC
TRBD1 TRBJ2-1 . TRBV5-6 CASRPDRVVGGEQFF TGTGCCAGCAGGCCGGACAGGGTGGTTGGGGGTGAGCAGTTCTTC
. TRBJ1-4 . TRBV7-6 CASSLDRARVEKLFF TGTGCCAGCAGCTTAGACCGGGCGAGGGTTGAAAAACTGTTTTTT
. TRBJ1-3 . TRBV10-3 CAINSGNTIYF TGTGCCATCAACTCTGGAAACACCATATATTTT
. TRBJ2-1 . TRBV3-1/TRBV3-2 CASSQGPWNNEQFF TGTGCCAGCAGCCAAGGCCCCTGGAACAATGAGCAGTTCTTC
. TRBJ2-5 . TRBV29-1 CSVPRGRQETQYF TGCAGCGTTCCGCGGGGGCGACAAGAGACCCAGTACTTC
. TRBJ1-2 . TRBV6-5 CASRRTDSYGYTF TGTGCCAGCAGGAGGACAGACTCCTATGGCTACACCTTC
. TRBJ1-1 . TRBV7-3 CASSWGRGHTEAFF TGTGCCAGCAGCTGGGGGCGGGGACATACTGAAGCTTTCTTT
. TRBJ2-5 . TRBV11-1 CASSLGTGETQYF TGTGCCAGCAGCTTAGGTACAGGGGAGACCCAGTACTTC
TRBD1 TRBJ2-1 . TRBV6-5 CASTGDRGSNEQFF TGTGCCAGCACCGGGGACAGGGGGTCCAATGAGCAGTTCTTC
. TRBJ2-3 . TRBV6-1 CASSESARTSTDTQYF TGTGCCAGCAGTGAGTCGGCGCGGACCAGCACAGATACGCAGTATTTT
TRBD1 TRBJ2-7 . TRBV23-1 CASFGGFFIGQGSEEQYF TGCGCCAGCTTTGGGGGATTCTTTATAGGACAGGGGAGCGAGGAGCAGTACTTC
. TRBJ2-1 . TRBV7-2 CASSFRLSSYNEQFF TGTGCCAGCAGCTTTAGACTCAGCTCCTACAATGAGCAGTTCTTC
TRBD1 TRBJ2-1 . TRBV24-1 CATSDITGVGEQFF TGTGCCACCAGTGACATAACAGGGGTGGGTGAGCAGTTCTTC
. TRBJ1-1 . TRBV5-6 CASRGAEDTGAFF TGTGCCAGCAGGGGGGCGGAGGACACGGGCGCTTTCTTT
TRBD1 TRBJ1-1 . TRBV6-5 CASRDRLNTEAFF TGTGCCAGCAGGGACAGGTTGAACACTGAAGCTTTCTTT
. TRBJ2-2 . TRBV5-1 CASSPWQADTGELFF TGCGCCAGCAGCCCCTGGCAGGCAGACACCGGGGAGCTGTTTTTT
. TRBJ2-7 . TRBV29-1 CSVGGLTYEQYF TGCAGCGTGGGGGGACTCACCTACGAGCAGTACTTC
. TRBJ1-6 . TRBV12-3/TRBV12-4 CASSFVGSPLHF TGTGCCAGCAGTTTCGTTGGCTCACCCCTCCACTTT
. TRBJ2-5 once TRBV7-8 CASSLAWGGETQYF TGTGCCAGCAGCTTAGCCTGGGGTGGGGAGACCCAGTACTTC
TRBD2 TRBJ2-1 few TRBV14 CASSQDRGGLARYYNEQFF TGTGCCAGCAGCCAAGATCGGGGGGGACTAGCGCGCTACTACAATGAGCAGTTCTTC
. TRBJ1-2 . TRBV30 CAWGAGGGYTF TGTGCCTGGGGGGCAGGTGGTGGCTACACCTTC
TRBD2 TRBJ2-1 . TRBV9 CASSDTSGAYNEQFF TGTGCCAGCAGCGATACTAGCGGTGCCTACAATGAGCAGTTCTTC
. TRBJ1-1 . TRBV5-1 CASSTQGHQNTEAFF TGCGCCAGCAGCACTCAGGGGCACCAGAACACTGAAGCTTTCTTT
. TRBJ1-1 few TRBV5-6 CASSLVAGTGEAFF TGTGCCAGCAGCTTGGTAGCAGGGACTGGAGAAGCTTTCTTT
. TRBJ2-7 . TRBV2 CASSDQGLGYEQYF TGTGCCAGCAGTGATCAGGGGTTGGGGTACGAGCAGTACTTC
. TRBJ1-2 . TRBV18 CASSPTGPGDGYTF TGTGCCAGCTCACCCACAGGGCCGGGTGATGGCTACACCTTC
TRBD2 TRBJ2-4 . TRBV19 CASSIAFRTSVGNIQYF TGTGCCAGTAGTATAGCGTTCAGGACTAGCGTTGGAAACATTCAGTACTTC
. TRBJ2-7 . TRBV2 CASSGGGAYYEQYF TGTGCCAGCAGTGGGGGTGGGGCCTACTACGAGCAGTACTTC
TRBD1 TRBJ2-2 . TRBV7-8 CASSFPSGTGSTGELFF TGTGCCAGCAGCTTCCCATCCGGGACAGGGTCCACCGGGGAGCTGTTTTTT
TRBD1 TRBJ2-1 . TRBV19 CASRTQGAGTNEQFF TGTGCCAGTAGGACACAGGGGGCGGGGACCAATGAGCAGTTCTTC
TRBD1 TRBJ1-2 . TRBV6-1 CASSESGGLYGYTF TGTGCCAGCAGTGAGTCAGGGGGCCTCTATGGCTACACCTTC
. TRBJ1-2 . TRBV4-2 CASSPQGNGYTF TGTGCCAGCAGCCCGCAGGGGAATGGCTACACCTTC
TRBD1 TRBJ2-7 . TRBV7-7 CASSPGQGGYEQYF TGTGCTAGCAGCCCAGGACAGGGAGGTTACGAGCAGTACTTC
TRBD1 TRBJ1-2 . TRBV5-4 CASSLYAGGELIYGYTF TGTGCCAGCAGCTTGTACGCAGGGGGCGAGCTAATATATGGCTACACCTTC
. TRBJ1-6 . TRBV5-4 CASSLAGHKNSPLHF TGTGCCAGCAGCCTGGCGGGACACAAAAATTCACCCCTCCACTTT
. TRBJ2-1 . TRBV7-9 CASSLAGGTYNEQFF TGTGCCAGCAGCTTAGCTGGGGGCACCTACAATGAGCAGTTCTTC
TRBD2 TRBJ2-3 . TRBV20-1 CSASSSGTSTDTQYF TGCAGTGCTAGTTCCAGCGGGACTAGCACAGATACGCAGTATTTT
. TRBJ1-3 . TRBV6-5 CASSYSAGRSGNTIYF TGTGCCAGCAGTTACTCTGCAGGGCGCTCTGGAAACACCATATATTTT
. TRBJ1-4 once TRBV30 CAWSVGEKLFF TGTGCCTGGAGTGTGGGTGAAAAACTGTTTTTT
TRBD1 TRBJ2-5 . TRBV5-6 CASSLSQGAETQYF TGTGCCAGCAGCTTGTCCCAGGGGGCCGAGACCCAGTACTTC
. TRBJ1-4 . TRBV25-1 CASTGGLEKLFF TGTGCCAGCACGGGCGGGCTTGAAAAACTGTTTTTT
. TRBJ2-7 . TRBV14 CASSQVAGTNEQYF TGTGCCAGCAGCCAAGTGGCAGGGACCAACGAGCAGTACTTC
. TRBJ2-3 . TRBV9 CASSVGQGDTQYF TGTGCCAGCAGCGTAGGTCAGGGCGATACGCAGTATTTT